Following are 32 T cell receptor beta chains from one sample sequenced in a study of CD8+CD57+ T cells in acquired aplastic anemia. It was patients with CD8+CD57+ cell expansion by flow cytometry who were chosen for sequencing. TCR beta VDJ and CDR3 profiles were obtained from a genomic DNA template. One entry per CDR3 protein, called by TCRdb with MiXCR from the reads. Among around 170,000 distinct CDR3 sequences, roughly half were seen once, and the ten largest hold about 9.5%. The sequenced sample consisted of sorted CD4+, CD8+, or CD8+CD57+ T cells (not recorded which) from PBMCs. The receptors come from a human donor with aplastic anemia.

In its sample, this clonotype was seen once. This CDR3 reads CASSLLDRGTHNNEQFF. The CDR3 DNA sequence: TGTGCCAGCAGCTTACTAGACAGGGGAACTCACAACAATGAGCAGTTCTTC. V is TRBV11-1 and J is TRBJ2-1, with TRBD1 identical over 8 bases. The CDR3 has 17 amino acids. The V segment lost 2 bases and the J segment 5 bases; nucleotides outside the gene matches: 11. CDR1 SGHAT and CDR2 FQDESV come from the germline V gene (reference sequence).

Here the CDR3 DNA reads TGCAGCGTCTCAGGGGGACTATCCACAGATACGCAGTATTTT. This codes for CSVSGGLSTDTQYF. The chain links TRBV29-1 to TRBJ2-3; TRBD1 or TRBD2 may be the D gene (7 bases each). The germline gives CDR1 SQVTM, CDR2 ANQGSEA. The CDR3 has 14 amino acids. Trimming pared 6 bases from V and 2 bases from J, leaving 15 bases between.

The genes are TRBV20-1 and TRBJ1-1; no definite D call. Trimming removed 8 bases from V and 1 base from J, with 11 bases in between. The CDR3 loop spans 12 amino acids. Germline loops: CDR1 DFQATT, CDR2 SNEGSKA (reference sequence). The CDR3 protein is CSTRAGNTEAFF. In DNA, the CDR3 is TGCAGTACTCGGGCCGGGAACACTGAAGCTTTCTTT.

The chain is built from TRBV20-1 and TRBJ2-3, with 8 bases matching TRBD1. The ends lost 5 bases at V and 3 bases at J; junction bases unmatched: 13. The CDR3 contains 16 residues. Germline V CDR1 and CDR2: DFQATT, SNEGSKA (reference sequence). CDR3 residues: CSASGTGVSWTDTQYF. DNA for the CDR3: TGCAGTGCTTCCGGGACAGGAGTTTCGTGGACAGATACGCAGTATTTT.

The gene calls are TRBV25-1 and TRBJ2-3; D call uncertain. Germline CDR1 is MGHDK and CDR2 is SYGVNS. V lost 10 bases to trimming and J lost 6 bases, with 14 bases between them. The CDR3 has 12 residues. The CDR3 spells CATKTPLDTQYF. The CDR3 coding sequence is TGTGCCACCAAGACCCCTTTGGATACGCAGTATTTT.

This clonotype was picked up a small number of times. The J gene is TRBJ2-2, the V gene TRBV20-1; D remains unclear. Germline CDR1 DFQATT, CDR2 SNEGSKA (reference sequence). The CDR3 length is 15 residues. The V and J ends lost 6 bases and 3 bases respectively, with 17 bases between them. The CDR3 region has the DNA TGCAGTGCGAGGTTAGGGCTAGGTGACACCGGGGAGCTGTTTTTT. It encodes CSARLGLGDTGELFF.

There are a few counts of this clonotype. V is TRBV15 and J is TRBJ2-7, with D maybe TRBD1 (6 bases). Trimming shortened V by 4 bases and J by 0 bases, and 13 bases separated the two germline ends. The CDR3 totals 15 residues. CDR1 is LNHNV, CDR2 YYDKDF, per germline (reference sequence). Here the CDR3 DNA reads TGTGCCACCAGCACGCCCGGACAGACCTCCTACGAGCAGTACTTC. Its protein is CATSTPGQTSYEQYF.

The J gene is TRBJ1-5, the V gene TRBV16; tentatively, D is TRBD1 (6 bases). Looked up from germline, CDR1 is KGHSY and CDR2 is FQNENV. There are 14 residues in the CDR3. Trimming took off 3 bases at V and 7 bases at J, with 13 bases between the two ends. The CDR3: CASSHLQGSQPQHF. The CDR3 DNA reads TGTGCCAGCAGCCACCTACAGGGAAGCCAGCCCCAGCATTTT.

The V gene is TRBV16, the J gene TRBJ1-2, with 7 bases aligning to TRBD1. This CDR3 has 13 amino acids. Looked up from germline, CDR1 is KGHSY and CDR2 is FQNENV. The junction had 2 bases not matched to a gene; V was cut back by 0 bases and J by 7 bases. DNA of the CDR3: TGTGCCAGCAGCCAATCGAAGGGGGCTGGCTACACCTTC. It is translated as CASSQSKGAGYTF.

This chain uses TRBV11-2 with TRBJ1-2, with D possibly TRBD1 on 5 matching bases. From germline, CDR1 is SGHAT and CDR2 FQNNGV. CDR3 length: 17 residues. Trimming took 1 base from V and 3 from J, leaving 18 bases between them. CDR3: CASSLVPRQFAYYGYTF. For the CDR3, the DNA is TGTGCCAGCAGCTTAGTTCCTAGACAGTTCGCATACTATGGCTACACCTTC.

This clonotype was recorded a few times. V gene TRBV6-1 combines with J gene TRBJ1-5, with 9 bases identical to TRBD1. V lost 8 bases, J lost 6 bases, and 14 bases stayed unmatched. Germline V gene data show CDR1 as MNHNS and CDR2 as SASEGT. The CDR3 has 16 amino acids. The CDR3 loop reads CASGGTGRTRGQPQHF. CDR3 sequence (DNA): TGTGCCAGCGGCGGGACAGGGCGCACCAGGGGTCAGCCCCAGCATTTT.

The V and J genes are TRBV19 and TRBJ1-1; D possibly corresponds to TRBD1 (6 bases). Germline V gives CDR1 LNHDA, CDR2 SQIVND (reference sequence). Trimming removed 7 bases at V and 4 bases at J, with 13 bases between. The CDR3 has 13 residues. The CDR3 DNA follows: TGTGCCAGTATACAGGGATGGGGCACTGAAGCTTTCTTT. It codes for CASIQGWGTEAFF.

The genes are TRBV20-1 and TRBJ2-7; 9 bases line up with TRBD1. Germline trimming cut 0 bases from V and 2 bases from J; bases unmatched to any gene: 5. The CDR3 has 15 amino acids. The germline gives CDR1 DFQATT, CDR2 SNEGSKA (reference sequence). As DNA, the CDR3 is TGCAGTGCTAGAGATGCGGGACAGGGTACCTACGAGCAGTACTTC. Encoded protein: CSARDAGQGTYEQYF.

The gene calls are TRBV28 and TRBJ2-7; a possible D gene is TRBD1 (6 bases). Germline V gene data show CDR1 as MDHEN and CDR2 as SYDVKM. The V and J ends lost 5 bases and 3 bases respectively, with 11 bases between them. CDR3 length: 13 amino acids. CDR3 DNA sequence: TGTGCCAGCAGTACCCTAGGGGGCTACGAGCAGTACTTC. It is translated as CASSTLGGYEQYF.

This clonotype was seen at least ten times. The rearrangement joins TRBV11-2 to TRBJ2-7; D possibly uses TRBD1 or TRBD2 (5 bases each). Germline V CDR1 and CDR2: SGHAT, FQNNGV. The V end lost 5 bases, the J end lost 3 bases, and 14 bases lay between the germline ends. This CDR3 comprises 14 residues. Here the CDR3 reads CASSPLSGGYEQYF. The CDR3 DNA is TGTGCCAGCAGCCCGCTAAGTGGGGGCTACGAGCAGTACTTC.

This clonotype was detected many times. The chain joins TRBV11-2 to TRBJ2-5, with 7 bases lining up with TRBD1. Germline V gene data show CDR1 as SGHAT and CDR2 as FQNNGV. The CDR3 consists of 14 residues. V was pared by 4 bases and J by 3 bases, with 5 bases of the junction left unmatched. The CDR3: CASSSPGTEETQYF. In DNA form, the CDR3 reads TGTGCCAGCAGCTCCCCCGGGACAGAAGAGACCCAGTACTTC.

In regard to this clonotype: An end of the junction differs from the germline gene, which may be a read error. The rearrangement uses TRBV7-3 and TRBJ2-1; D not resolved. Germline CDR1 and CDR2: SGHTA and FQGTGA. CDR3 length equals 12 residues. The CDR3 sequence: CASSLTTSEQFF. The CDR3 DNA sequence: TGTGCCAGCAGTTTAACAACCAGTGAGCAGTTCTTC.

The chain couples TRBV20-1 to TRBJ2-5; D uncertain. The V gene's germline CDR1 is DFQATT and CDR2 SNEGSKA (reference sequence). The CDR3 runs to 15 residues. Trimming took off 5 bases at V and 10 bases at J, with 26 bases between the two ends. DNA of the CDR3: TGCAGTGCTCCCAAGAGGACGACCAGCGCTTATCTCCAGTACTTC. It specifies CSAPKRTTSAYLQYF.

CDR3 in amino acids: CASSLGGTVTYF. CDR3 DNA sequence: TGTGCCAGCAGCTTAGGGGGGACAGTGACGTACTTC. The rearrangement joins TRBV7-9 to TRBJ2-7; 7 nucleotides match TRBD1. V shed 1 base, J shed 12 bases, and the junction held 6 bases outside the gene matches. Per the germline V gene, CDR1 is SEHNR and CDR2 is FQNEAQ (reference sequence). This CDR3 comprises 12 residues.

This clonotype was found once. The chain has TRBV6-5 and TRBJ1-1; D uncertain. The CDR3 consists of 13 residues. Per germline, CDR1 MNHEY and CDR2 SVGAGI. Deletions cut 2 bases from V and 7 bases from J, with 11 bases between. The CDR3 protein is CASSYGTGIEAFF. CDR3 DNA sequence: TGTGCCAGCAGTTACGGAACGGGCATTGAAGCTTTCTTT.

This clonotype was counted many times. The chain recombines TRBV24-1 with TRBJ2-5, with D perhaps TRBD2 (5 bases). V lost 0 bases and J lost 4, with 14 bases in between. The germline V gene encodes CDR1 KGHDR and CDR2 SFDVKD. The CDR3 consists of 16 residues. This CDR3 reads CATSDLRRGTGETQYF. CDR3 nucleotides: TGTGCCACCAGTGATTTGCGACGGGGAACCGGAGAGACCCAGTACTTC.

This clonotype was detected only a few times. The J gene is TRBJ2-7, the V gene TRBV7-8; 11 nucleotides align to TRBD1. The germline V gene encodes CDR1 SGHVS and CDR2 FQNEAQ. V trimming: 4 bases; J trimming: 2 bases; junction bases outside the gene matches: 4. This CDR3 region has 15 residues. The CDR3: CASSSSDRGPYEQYF. CDR3 nucleotide sequence: TGTGCCAGCAGCTCCTCGGACAGGGGGCCCTACGAGCAGTACTTC.

J is TRBJ2-3 and V is TRBV9; TRBD1 matches 10 bases. This CDR3 comprises 17 residues. Germline V CDR1 and CDR2: SGDLS, YYNGEE. Trimming took 4 bases from V and 6 from J; bases not matched to a gene: 14. The CDR3 bases are TGTGCCAGCAGCTTCATGGGGGGACAGGGGACTTTGGATACGCAGTATTTT. It yields the protein CASSFMGGQGTLDTQYF. Together with reference TRBV9 and TRBJ2-3, the CDR3 gives the full variable domain: DSGVTQTPKHLITATGQRVTLRCSPRSGDLSVYWYQQSLDQGLQFLIQYYNGEERAKGNILERFSAQQFPDLHSELNLSSLELGDSALYFCASSFMGGQGTLDTQYFGPGTRLTVL.

About this clonotype itself: Since a much larger clone is just one base distant, this may be a read error. The chain employs TRBV6-5 and TRBJ2-7; D remains unclear. Germline V gene sequence: CDR1 MNHEY, CDR2 SVGAGI. CDR3 length: 13 residues. CDR3 sequence (DNA): TGTGCCAGCAGTTTCGGACGGACCTACGAGCAGCACTTC. It specifies CASSFGRTYEQHF.

This clonotype was picked up one time. J is TRBJ1-6 and V is TRBV7-2; TRBD1 matches 12 bases. J lost 9 bases, V lost 0 bases, and 9 bases had no gene match. CDR3 length: 18 residues. Per germline, CDR1 SGHTA and CDR2 FQGNSA. The CDR3 region is CASSLAPPGQGAGSPLHF. CDR3 coding DNA: TGTGCCAGCAGCTTAGCACCTCCGGGACAGGGGGCCGGTTCACCCCTCCACTTT.

In regard to this clonotype: The junction does not match germline at one end; this may be a read error. This chain uses TRBV10-1 with TRBJ1-6; D gene ambiguous. Germline values: CDR1 WNHNN, CDR2 SYGVQD (reference sequence). The CDR3 is 14 amino acids. The CDR3 spells CAWSVTVGNSPLHF. DNA of the CDR3: TGTGCCTGGAGTGTTACGGTGGGTAATTCACCCCTCCACTTT.

The chain couples TRBV2 to TRBJ2-1; the D is unclear. Trimming removed 4 bases from V and 9 bases from J, with 10 bases in between. CDR1 is SNHLY and CDR2 is FYNNEI in the germline V gene. The CDR3 is made up of 12 amino acids. The CDR3 DNA sequence: TGTGCCAGCAGTGGTAGGATGAGTGAGCAGTTCTTC. Translating gives CASSGRMSEQFF. Drawing the rest from reference TRBV2 and TRBJ2-1, the complete variable domain is EPEVTQTPSHQVTQMGQEVILRCVPISNHLYFYWYRQILGQKVEFLVSFYNNEISEKSEIFDDQFSVERPDGSNFTLKIRSTKLEDSAMYFCASSGRMSEQFFGPGTRLTVL.

To note about this clonotype: The junction departs from germline at one end; a sequencing error may be responsible. The chain employs TRBV2 and TRBJ1-2; no firm D call. Germline V gene data show CDR1 as SNHLY and CDR2 as FYNNEI. This CDR3 region has 13 residues. CDR3 loop: CASSEILGYGSTF. Written as DNA, the CDR3 is TGTGCCAGCAGTGAAATCCTGGGGTATGGCTCCACCTTC.

This chain joins TRBV4-1 and TRBJ1-6, with 7 positions matching TRBD1. Per the germline V gene, CDR1 is MGHRA and CDR2 is YSYEKL. The CDR3 is 14 amino acids. V dropped 4 bases and J dropped 7; count of bases not matched to a gene: 4. The CDR3 DNA follows: TGCGCCAGCAGCCGCGAACAGGGGAATTCACCCCTCCACTTT. It yields the protein CASSREQGNSPLHF.

The gene calls are TRBV11-2 and TRBJ1-2; D unclear. V lost 2 bases and J 2 bases, leaving 12 bases between the germline ends. CDR1 is SGHAT, CDR2 FQNNGV, per germline. The CDR3 is made up of 15 amino acids. The CDR3 DNA sequence: TGTGCCAGCAGCTTATCCGGAGGAGAAAACTATGGCTACACCTTC. Translating it yields CASSLSGGENYGYTF.

The rearrangement joins TRBV14 to TRBJ1-1, with no clear D. Trimming cost V 4 bases and J 1 base, with 10 bases left between them. This CDR3 has 14 amino acids. Germline lookup yields CDR1 SGHDN and CDR2 FVKESK. CDR3 coding DNA: TGTGCCAGCAGCCCGGGAGTCCGGAACACTGAAGCTTTCTTT. It codes for CASSPGVRNTEAFF.

This clonotype has ten or more counts. V and J are TRBV11-2 and TRBJ2-2; the D gene could be TRBD1 or TRBD2 (5 bases each). Trimming shortened V by 7 bases and J by 4 bases, and 13 bases separated the two germline ends. The CDR3 extends over 14 amino acids. CDR1 SGHAT and CDR2 FQNNGV come from the germline V gene. CDR3 residues: CASNPGTGTGELFF. CDR3 sequence (DNA): TGTGCCAGCAACCCAGGGACCGGCACCGGGGAGCTGTTTTTT.